This T cell receptor (beta chain) was documented in a study of T cell repertoires in cytomegalovirus infection. Using its own MiXCR run on the reads, TCRdb lists one record per CDR3 protein. The data hold 750,000 to 950,000 distinct CDR3 sequences, with 25% to 35% observed a single time. The CDR3 is 15 residues long. The ends lost 3 bases at V and 4 bases at J; junction bases unmatched: 5. Germline-derived CDR1 and CDR2 are SGHKS and YYEKEE (reference sequence). As concerns this clonotype: Its cognate antigen is unknown.

The sample in question was cultured CD8+ T cells from PBMCs, obtained from culture after CMV antigen stimulation. The TCR originated in a human donor in good health (CMV status not recorded). Some clones in this sample may be carry-over from other donors' samples. The chain recombines TRBV5-5 with TRBJ2-5, with 11 bases identical to TRBD1. Here the CDR3 reads CASSSGTGGRETQYF. For the CDR3, the DNA is TGTGCCAGCAGCTCAGGGACAGGGGGGAGAGAGACCCAGTACTTC. Supplemented by reference TRBV5-5 and TRBJ2-5, the full variable domain reads DAGVTQSPTHLIKTRGQQVTLRCSPISGHKSVSWYQQVLGQGPQFIFQYYEKEERGRGNFPDRFSARQFPNYSSELNVNALLLGDSALYLCASSSGTGGRETQYFGPGTRLLVL.